The TCR beta chain described here comes from a study of shared T cell receptors in the human thymus. Germline assignment: CDR1 SSHAT and CDR2 FNYEAQ (reference sequence). After removal of 6 bases from V and 1 base from J, the junction contained 13 bases not matched to a gene. CDR3 length equals 19 residues. Assay: immunoSEQ multiplex PCR; the TCRdb copy retains only in-frame clones and omits some. The sample includes hundreds of thousands of clones, over 75% seen only once; the top ten take about 0.0094%. This sample was shared with a second study, whose subject was human thymus T cells. As that report states: Each of the donors was a healthy Finnish infant who was undergoing open corrective cardiac surgery for congenital heart defects. Thymus pieces cut out during corrective heart surgery were the tissue that was used. Biased V and J segment usage appeared in thymus and peripheral blood. In unrelated individuals, thymic repertoires overlapped highly, according to related research.

The sequence came from a boy less than two years old with a congenital heart defect. Specimen: thymocytes. The chain links TRBV7-7 to TRBJ2-3; 13 bases line up with TRBD2. CDR3 nucleotides: TGTGCCAGCAGTTCCGGACTAGCGGGAGAGGGGTCGGGCACAGATACGCAGTATTTT. It codes for CASSSGLAGEGSGTDTQYF.